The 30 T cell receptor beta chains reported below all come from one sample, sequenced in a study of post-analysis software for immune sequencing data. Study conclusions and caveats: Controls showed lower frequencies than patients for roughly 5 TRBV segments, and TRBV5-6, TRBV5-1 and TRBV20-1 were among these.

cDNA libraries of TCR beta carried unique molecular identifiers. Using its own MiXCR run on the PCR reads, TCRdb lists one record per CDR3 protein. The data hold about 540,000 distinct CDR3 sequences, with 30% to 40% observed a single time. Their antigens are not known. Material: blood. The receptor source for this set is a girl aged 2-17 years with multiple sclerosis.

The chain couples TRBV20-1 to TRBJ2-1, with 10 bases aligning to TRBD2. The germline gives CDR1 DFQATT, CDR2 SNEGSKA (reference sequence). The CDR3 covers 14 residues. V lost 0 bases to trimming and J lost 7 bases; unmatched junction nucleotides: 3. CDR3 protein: CSARDWTSGNEQFF. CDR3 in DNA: TGCAGTGCTAGAGATTGGACTAGCGGTAATGAGCAGTTCTTC.

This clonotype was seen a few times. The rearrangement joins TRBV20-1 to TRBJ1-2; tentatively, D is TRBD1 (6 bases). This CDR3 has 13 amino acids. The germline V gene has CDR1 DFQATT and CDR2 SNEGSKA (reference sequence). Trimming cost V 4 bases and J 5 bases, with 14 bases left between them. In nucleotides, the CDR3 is TGCAGTGCTATACCAGGGGCTGGTTATGGCTACACCTTC. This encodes CSAIPGAGYGYTF.

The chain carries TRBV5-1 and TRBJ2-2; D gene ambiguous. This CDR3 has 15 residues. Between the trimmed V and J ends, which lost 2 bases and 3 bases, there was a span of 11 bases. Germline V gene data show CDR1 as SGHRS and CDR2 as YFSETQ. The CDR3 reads CASSLRNVDTGELFF. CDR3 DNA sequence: TGCGCCAGCAGCTTACGAAACGTCGACACCGGGGAGCTGTTTTTT.

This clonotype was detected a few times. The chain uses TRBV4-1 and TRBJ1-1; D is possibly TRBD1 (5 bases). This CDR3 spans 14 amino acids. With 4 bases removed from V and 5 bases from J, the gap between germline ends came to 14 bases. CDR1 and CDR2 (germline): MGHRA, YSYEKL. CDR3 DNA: TGCGCCAGCAGCCTGGGGGGAAAGAGGACTGAAGCTTTCTTT. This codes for CASSLGGKRTEAFF.

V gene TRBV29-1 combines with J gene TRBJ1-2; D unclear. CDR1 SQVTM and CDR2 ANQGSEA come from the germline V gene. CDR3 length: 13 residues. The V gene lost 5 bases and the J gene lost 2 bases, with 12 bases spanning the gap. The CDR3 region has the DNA TGCAGCGTTCCCAGAGAAATAAACTATGGCTACACCTTC. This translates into CSVPREINYGYTF. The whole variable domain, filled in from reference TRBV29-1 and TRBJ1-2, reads SAVISQKPSRDICQRGTSLTIQCQVDSQVTMMFWYRQQPGQSLTLIATANQGSEATYESGFVIDKFPISRPNLTFSTLTVSNMSPEDSSIYLCSVPREINYGYTFGSGTRLTVV.

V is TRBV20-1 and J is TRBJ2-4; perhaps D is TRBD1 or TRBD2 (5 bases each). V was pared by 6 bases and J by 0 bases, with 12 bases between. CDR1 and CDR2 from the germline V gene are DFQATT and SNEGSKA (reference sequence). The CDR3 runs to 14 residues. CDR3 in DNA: TGCAGTGCGGGTGGGGGAATAGCCAAAAACATTCAGTACTTC. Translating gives CSAGGGIAKNIQYF.

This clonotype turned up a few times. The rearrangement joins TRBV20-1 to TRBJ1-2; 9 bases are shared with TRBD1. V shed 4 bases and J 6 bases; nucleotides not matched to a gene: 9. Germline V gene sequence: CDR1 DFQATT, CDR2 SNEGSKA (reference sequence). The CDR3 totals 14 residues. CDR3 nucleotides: TGCAGTGCTAAAGAACCGGGACAGGGACATGGCTACACCTTC. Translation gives CSAKEPGQGHGYTF.

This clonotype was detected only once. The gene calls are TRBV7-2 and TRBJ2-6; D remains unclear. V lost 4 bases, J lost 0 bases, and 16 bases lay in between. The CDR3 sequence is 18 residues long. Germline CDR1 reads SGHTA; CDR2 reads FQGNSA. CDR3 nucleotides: TGTGCCAGCAGCTCCTCCTTAGGCGTGAGCTCTGGGGCCAACGTCCTGACTTTC. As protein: CASSSSLGVSSGANVLTF. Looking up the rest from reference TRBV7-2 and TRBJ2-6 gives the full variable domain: GAGVSQSPSNKVTEKGKDVELRCDPISGHTALYWYRQSLGQGLEFLIYFQGNSAPDKSGLPSDRFSAERTGGSVSTLTIQRTQQEDSAVYLCASSSSLGVSSGANVLTFGAGSRLTVL.

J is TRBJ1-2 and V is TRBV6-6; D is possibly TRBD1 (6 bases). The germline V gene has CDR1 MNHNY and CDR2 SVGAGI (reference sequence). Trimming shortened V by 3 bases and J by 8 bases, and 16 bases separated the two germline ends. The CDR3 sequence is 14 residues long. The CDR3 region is CASSYNAGDQGYTF. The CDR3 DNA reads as TGTGCCAGCAGTTATAACGCAGGGGATCAGGGCTACACCTTC.

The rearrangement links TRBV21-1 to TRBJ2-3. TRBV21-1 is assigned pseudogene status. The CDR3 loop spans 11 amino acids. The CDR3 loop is CASSKRAKQYF. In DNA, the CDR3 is TGTGCCAGCAGCAAACGAGCTAAGCAGTATTTT.

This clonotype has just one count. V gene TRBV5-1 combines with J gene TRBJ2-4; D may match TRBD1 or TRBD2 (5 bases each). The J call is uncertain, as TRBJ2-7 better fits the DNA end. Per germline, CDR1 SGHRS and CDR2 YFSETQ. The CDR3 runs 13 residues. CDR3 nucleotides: TGCGCCAGCAGCTTGGCGGCCGGGGCCGAGCAGTACTTC. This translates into CASSLAAGAEQYF.

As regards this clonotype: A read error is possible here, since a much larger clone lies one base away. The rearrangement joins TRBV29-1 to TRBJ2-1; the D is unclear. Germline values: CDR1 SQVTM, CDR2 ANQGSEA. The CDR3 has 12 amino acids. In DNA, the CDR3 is TGCAGCGCTGAAAACCAAATCGTCGAGCAGTTCTTC. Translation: CSAENQIVEQFF.

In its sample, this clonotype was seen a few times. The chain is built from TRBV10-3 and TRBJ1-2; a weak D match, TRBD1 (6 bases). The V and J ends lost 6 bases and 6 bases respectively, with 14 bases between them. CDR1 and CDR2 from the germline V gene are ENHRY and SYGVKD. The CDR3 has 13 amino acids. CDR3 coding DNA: TGTGCCATCAGGCCCACGGGGGGCGATGGCTACACCTTC. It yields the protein CAIRPTGGDGYTF.

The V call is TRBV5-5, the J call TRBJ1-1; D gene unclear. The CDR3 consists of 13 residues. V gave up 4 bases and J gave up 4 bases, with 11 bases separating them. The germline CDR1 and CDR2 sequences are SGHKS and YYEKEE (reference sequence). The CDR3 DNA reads TGTGCCAGCAGCGCCTTTTGGGCCACTGAAGCTTTCTTT. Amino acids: CASSAFWATEAFF. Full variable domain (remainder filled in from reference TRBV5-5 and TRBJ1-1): DAGVTQSPTHLIKTRGQQVTLRCSPISGHKSVSWYQQVLGQGPQFIFQYYEKEERGRGNFPDRFSARQFPNYSSELNVNALLLGDSALYLCASSAFWATEAFFGQGTRLTVV.

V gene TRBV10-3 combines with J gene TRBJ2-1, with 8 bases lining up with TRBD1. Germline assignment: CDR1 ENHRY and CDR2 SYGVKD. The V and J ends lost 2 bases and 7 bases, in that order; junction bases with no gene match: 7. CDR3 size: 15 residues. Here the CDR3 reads CAISEPRGQVNEQFF. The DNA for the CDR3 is TGTGCCATCAGTGAGCCCAGGGGGCAAGTGAATGAGCAGTTCTTC.

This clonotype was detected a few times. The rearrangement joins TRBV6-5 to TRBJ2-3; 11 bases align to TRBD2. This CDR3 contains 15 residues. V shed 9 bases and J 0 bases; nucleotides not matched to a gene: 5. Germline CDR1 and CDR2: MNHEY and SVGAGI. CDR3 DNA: TGTGCCAGTAGAATAGCGGGGGGGAGCACAGATACGCAGTATTTT. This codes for CASRIAGGSTDTQYF.

CDR3 residues: CATSRDRVGYEQYF. As DNA, the CDR3 is TGTGCCACCAGCAGAGATCGGGTAGGGTACGAGCAGTACTTC. The J gene is TRBJ2-7, the V gene TRBV15; unclear D gene. Looked up from germline, CDR1 is LNHNV and CDR2 is YYDKDF (reference sequence). The CDR3 contains 14 residues. V gave up 0 bases and J gave up 4 bases, with 10 bases separating them.

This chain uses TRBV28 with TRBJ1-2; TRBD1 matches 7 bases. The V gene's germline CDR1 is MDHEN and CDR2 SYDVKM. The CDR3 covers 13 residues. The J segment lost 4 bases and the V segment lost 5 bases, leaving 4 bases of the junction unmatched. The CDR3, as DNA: TGTGCCAGCAGTCTGGGACAGCTCTATGGCTACACCTTC. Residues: CASSLGQLYGYTF.

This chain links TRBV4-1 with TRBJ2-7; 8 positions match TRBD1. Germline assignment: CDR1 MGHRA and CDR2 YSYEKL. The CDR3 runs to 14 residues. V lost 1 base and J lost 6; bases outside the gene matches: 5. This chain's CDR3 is CASSQADRVAEQYF. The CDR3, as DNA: TGCGCCAGCAGCCAAGCGGACAGGGTAGCCGAGCAGTACTTC.

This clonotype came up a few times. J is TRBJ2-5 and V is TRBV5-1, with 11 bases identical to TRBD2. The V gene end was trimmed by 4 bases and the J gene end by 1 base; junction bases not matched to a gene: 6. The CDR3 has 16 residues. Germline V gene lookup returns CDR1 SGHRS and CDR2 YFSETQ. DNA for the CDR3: TGCGCCAGCAGCGGTCCGGGACTAGCGGCCCAAGAGACCCAGTACTTC. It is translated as CASSGPGLAAQETQYF.

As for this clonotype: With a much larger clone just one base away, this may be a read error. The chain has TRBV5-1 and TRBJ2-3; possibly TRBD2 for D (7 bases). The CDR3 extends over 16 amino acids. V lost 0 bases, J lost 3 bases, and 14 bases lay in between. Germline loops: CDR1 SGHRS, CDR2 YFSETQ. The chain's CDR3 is CASSLEPAGATDTQYF. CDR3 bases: TGCGCCAGCAGCTTGGAGCCGGCGGGGGCGACAGATACGCAGTATTTT.

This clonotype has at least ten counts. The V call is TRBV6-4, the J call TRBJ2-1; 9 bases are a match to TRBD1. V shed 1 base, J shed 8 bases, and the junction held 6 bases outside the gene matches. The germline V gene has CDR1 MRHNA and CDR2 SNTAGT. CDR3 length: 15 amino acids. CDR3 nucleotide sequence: TGTGCCAGCAGTGACTGGGACAGGGTGGTCGATGAGCAGTTCTTC. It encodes CASSDWDRVVDEQFF.

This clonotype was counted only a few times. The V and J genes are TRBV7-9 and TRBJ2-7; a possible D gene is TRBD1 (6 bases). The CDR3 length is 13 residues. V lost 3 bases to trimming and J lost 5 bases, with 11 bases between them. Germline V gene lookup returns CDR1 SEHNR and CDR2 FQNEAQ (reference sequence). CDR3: CASSFEGENEQYF. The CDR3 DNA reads TGTGCCAGCAGCTTCGAGGGGGAGAACGAGCAGTACTTC.

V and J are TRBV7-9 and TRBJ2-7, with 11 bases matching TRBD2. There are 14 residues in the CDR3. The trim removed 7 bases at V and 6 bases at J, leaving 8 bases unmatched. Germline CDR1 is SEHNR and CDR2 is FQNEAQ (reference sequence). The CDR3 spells CASTNPGLAAEQYF. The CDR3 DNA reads TGTGCCAGCACCAACCCGGGACTAGCGGCCGAGCAGTACTTC.

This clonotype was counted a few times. In nucleotides, the CDR3 is TGCGCCAGCAGCTTGGCCGACGGCTGGGGCTACACCTTC. It encodes CASSLADGWGYTF. The rearrangement uses TRBV5-1 and TRBJ1-2; D is ambiguous. V was shortened by 0 bases and J by 8 bases, with 11 bases between the two germline ends. CDR3 length: 13 residues. Germline V lookup: CDR1 SGHRS, CDR2 YFSETQ.

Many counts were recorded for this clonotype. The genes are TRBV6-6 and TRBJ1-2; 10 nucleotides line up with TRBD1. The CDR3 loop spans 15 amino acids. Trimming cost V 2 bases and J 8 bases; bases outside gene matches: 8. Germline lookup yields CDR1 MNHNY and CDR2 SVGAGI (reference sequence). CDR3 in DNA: TGTGCCAGCAGTTACCCTCCCGGGACAGGGGAGGGCTACACCTTC. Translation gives CASSYPPGTGEGYTF.

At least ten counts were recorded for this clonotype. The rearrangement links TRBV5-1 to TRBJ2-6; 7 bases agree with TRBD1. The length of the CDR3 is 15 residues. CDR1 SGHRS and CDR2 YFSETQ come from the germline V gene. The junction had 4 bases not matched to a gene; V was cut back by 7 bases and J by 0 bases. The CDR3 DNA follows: TGCGCCAGCCGAAAGGGGGCCTCTGGGGCCAACGTCCTGACTTTC. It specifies CASRKGASGANVLTF. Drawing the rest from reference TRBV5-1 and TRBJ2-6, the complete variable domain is KAGVTQTPRYLIKTRGQQVTLSCSPISGHRSVSWYQQTPGQGLQFLFEYFSETQRNKGNFPGRFSGRQFSNSRSEMNVSTLELGDSALYLCASRKGASGANVLTFGAGSRLTVL.

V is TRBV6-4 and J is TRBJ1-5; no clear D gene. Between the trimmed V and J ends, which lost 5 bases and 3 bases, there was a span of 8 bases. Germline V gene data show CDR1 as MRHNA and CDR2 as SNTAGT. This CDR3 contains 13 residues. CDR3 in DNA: TGTGCCAGCAGTTTCGGAGCCAATCAGCCCCAGCATTTT. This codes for CASSFGANQPQHF.

The CDR3 region is CSVAVASTDTQYF. The CDR3 nucleotides are TGCAGCGTTGCTGTAGCAAGCACAGATACGCAGTATTTT. The chain employs TRBV29-1 and TRBJ2-3, with D uncertain. The CDR3 length is 13 residues. With 4 bases removed from V and 0 bases from J, the gap between germline ends came to 8 bases. Germline V CDR1 and CDR2: SQVTM, ANQGSEA.

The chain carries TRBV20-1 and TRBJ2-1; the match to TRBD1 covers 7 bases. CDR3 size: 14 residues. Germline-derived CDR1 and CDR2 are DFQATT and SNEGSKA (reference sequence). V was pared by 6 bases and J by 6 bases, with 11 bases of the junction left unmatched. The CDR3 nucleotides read TGCAGTGCCCGGACAGGCCTTCGTACCAATGAGCAGTTCTTC. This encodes CSARTGLRTNEQFF.